This T cell receptor (beta chain) came from a study of T cells in Graves' hyperthyroidism and ophthalmopathy. Study-level information: Peripheral blood draws took place at initial diagnosis, ahead of any treatment.

The CDR3 runs 15 residues. Germline V gene lookup returns CDR1 MGHRA and CDR2 YSYEKL. V dropped 3 bases and J dropped 4; count of bases not matched to a gene: 5. This clonotype was seen a few times. Antigen specificity is unknown. Uncontrolled infections, other autoimmune diseases, pregnancy or lactation led to exclusion of patients. The investigators amplified TCR beta CDR3 regions from RNA transcripts. When the TCR CDR3 underwent first-round RT-PCR, the HTBI primer set was used. TCRdb recomputed calls from the multiplex PCR reads with MiXCR, one row per CDR3 protein. Of about 690,000 distinct CDR3 sequences listed, roughly 17% are singletons. Whole-study findings and limits: From stable hyperthyroidism, ophthalmopathy was separated by a 13 V-J model.

The TCR sequence derives from a man aged 50 to 59 with Graves' hyperthyroidism. The sample comprised blood. The chain couples TRBV4-1 to TRBJ2-3, with 9 positions matching TRBD2. Here the CDR3 DNA reads TGCGCCAGCAGCCAGATAGCGGGAGTGGCAGATACGCAGTATTTT. Encoded protein: CASSQIAGVADTQYF.